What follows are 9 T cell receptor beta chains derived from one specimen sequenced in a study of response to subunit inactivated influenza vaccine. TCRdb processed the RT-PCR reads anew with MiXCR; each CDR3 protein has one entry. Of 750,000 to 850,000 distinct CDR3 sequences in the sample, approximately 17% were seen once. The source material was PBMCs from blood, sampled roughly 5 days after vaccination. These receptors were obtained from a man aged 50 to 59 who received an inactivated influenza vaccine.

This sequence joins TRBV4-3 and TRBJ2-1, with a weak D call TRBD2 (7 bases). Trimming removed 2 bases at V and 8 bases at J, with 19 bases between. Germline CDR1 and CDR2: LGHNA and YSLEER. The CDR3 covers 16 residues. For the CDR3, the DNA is TGCGCCAGCAGCCAATTCTTAAGGGGGGGGTTCGATGAGCAGTTCTTC. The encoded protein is CASSQFLRGGFDEQFF.

CDR3 nucleotide sequence: TGTGCCAGCAGGGCGCGGGGAAGGGGCTACGAGCAGTACTTC. This encodes CASRARGRGYEQYF. This sequence joins TRBV12-3 or TRBV12-4 and TRBJ2-7; possibly TRBD2 for D (6 bases). The CDR3 covers 14 residues. V lost 6 bases and J 3 bases, leaving 15 bases between the germline ends.

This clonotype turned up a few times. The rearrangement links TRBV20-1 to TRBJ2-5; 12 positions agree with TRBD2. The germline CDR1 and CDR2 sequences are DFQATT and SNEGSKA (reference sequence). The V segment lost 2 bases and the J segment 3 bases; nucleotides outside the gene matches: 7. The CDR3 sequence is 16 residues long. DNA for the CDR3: TGCAGTGCTAGACGACTAGCGGGGGACCCAAAAGAGACCCAGTACTTC. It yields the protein CSARRLAGDPKETQYF.

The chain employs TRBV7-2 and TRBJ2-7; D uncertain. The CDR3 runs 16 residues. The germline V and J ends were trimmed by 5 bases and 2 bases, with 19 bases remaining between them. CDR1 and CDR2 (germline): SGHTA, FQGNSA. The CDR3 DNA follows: TGTGCCAGCAGCGTAGAGGTTCGCCCCAGGACCTACGAGCAGTACTTC. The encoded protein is CASSVEVRPRTYEQYF.

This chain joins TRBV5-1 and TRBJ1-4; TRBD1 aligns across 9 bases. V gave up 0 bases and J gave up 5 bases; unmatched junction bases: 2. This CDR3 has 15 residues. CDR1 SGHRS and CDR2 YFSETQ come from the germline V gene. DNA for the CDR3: TGCGCCAGCAGCTTGGTACAGGGGGCGAATGAAAAACTGTTTTTT. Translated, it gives CASSLVQGANEKLFF.

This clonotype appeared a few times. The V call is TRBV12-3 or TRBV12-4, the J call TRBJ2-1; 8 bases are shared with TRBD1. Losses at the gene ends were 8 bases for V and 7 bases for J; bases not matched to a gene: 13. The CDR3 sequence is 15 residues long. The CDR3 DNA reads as TGTGCCAGCGGGTCGAGGCAGGGGGCTGAAAATGAGCAGTTCTTC. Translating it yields CASGSRQGAENEQFF.

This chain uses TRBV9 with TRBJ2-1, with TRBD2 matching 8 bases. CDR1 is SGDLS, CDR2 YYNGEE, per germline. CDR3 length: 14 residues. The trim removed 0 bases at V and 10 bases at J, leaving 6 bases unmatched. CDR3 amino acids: CASSVEVAGLEQFF. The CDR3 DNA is TGTGCCAGCAGCGTAGAGGTAGCGGGGTTAGAGCAGTTCTTC. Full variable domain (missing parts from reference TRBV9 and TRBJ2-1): DSGVTQTPKHLITATGQRVTLRCSPRSGDLSVYWYQQSLDQGLQFLIQYYNGEERAKGNILERFSAQQFPDLHSELNLSSLELGDSALYFCASSVEVAGLEQFFGPGTRLTVL.

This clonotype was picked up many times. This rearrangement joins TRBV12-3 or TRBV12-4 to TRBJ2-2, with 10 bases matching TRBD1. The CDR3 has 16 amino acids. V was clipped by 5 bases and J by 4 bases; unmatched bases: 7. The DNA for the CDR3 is TGTGCCAGCAGTAGTCCCGGGACAGGGGCCACCGGGGAGCTGTTTTTT. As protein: CASSSPGTGATGELFF.

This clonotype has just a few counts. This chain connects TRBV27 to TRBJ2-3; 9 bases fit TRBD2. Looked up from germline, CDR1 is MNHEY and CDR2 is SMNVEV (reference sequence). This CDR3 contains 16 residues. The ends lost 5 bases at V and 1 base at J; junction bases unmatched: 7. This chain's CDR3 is CASSLQIAGGTDTQYF. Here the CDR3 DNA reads TGTGCCAGCAGTCTCCAAATAGCGGGGGGCACAGATACGCAGTATTTT.